The following is a T cell receptor (beta chain) sequence with its context. The sample comes from a study of OX40 agonist ivuxolimab in advanced cancers. Losses at the gene ends were 6 bases for V and 0 bases for J; bases not matched to a gene: 6. This CDR3 has 15 residues. Per the germline V gene, CDR1 is SNHLY and CDR2 is FYNNEI. Here immunoSEQ multiplex PCR was the method, and the copy in TCRdb shows in-frame clones only, minus some. The table lists 69,000 or so clones, around 89% of them singletons. Here the sequenced sample was CD4+ or CD8+ T cells sorted from blood, taken in a trial of the OX40 agonist ivuxolimab. The chain uses TRBV2 and TRBJ2-3; 7 bases are shared with TRBD1. The sequence derives from an adult with an advanced solid tumor such as melanoma, head and neck, liver or kidney cancer. CDR3 nucleotide sequence: TGTGCCAGCAGGAAAGGGGGCCTTAGCACAGATACGCAGTATTTT. This gives the protein CASRKGGLSTDTQYF.